The 30 T cell receptor beta chains given below trace back to one sample, sequenced in a study of blood T cells in healthy people across ages. Primed by a sample-barcoded 5' primer and a J-beta primer mix, a second PCR proceeded for about 6 to 11 cycles. TCRdb processed the 5' RACE reads anew with MiXCR; each CDR3 protein has one entry. The profile shows over 1,300,000 distinct CDR3 sequences, around 55% of them singletons. Specimen: blood. The receptors originated from a man younger than 30 in good health.

The chain couples TRBV3-1 to TRBJ1-2, with TRBD1 matching over 8 bases. Germline V CDR1 and CDR2: LGHDT, YNNKEL (reference sequence). The trim removed 6 bases at V and 5 bases at J, leaving 8 bases unmatched. The CDR3 has 14 residues. The CDR3 DNA sequence: TGTGCCAGCAGGCCCGGGACAGGACTATATGGCTACACCTTC. Its protein is CASRPGTGLYGYTF.

The chain is built from TRBV25-1 and TRBJ2-5; 7 bases are a match to TRBD2. The CDR3 contains 11 residues. Germline assignment: CDR1 MGHDK and CDR2 SYGVNS. V dropped 11 bases and J dropped 4; count of bases not matched to a gene: 4. The CDR3 DNA follows: TGTGCCGTAGGGAGGGGAGAGACCCAGTACTTC. Translating gives CAVGRGETQYF. Together with reference TRBV25-1 and TRBJ2-5, the CDR3 gives the full variable domain: EADIYQTPRYLVIGTGKKITLECSQTMGHDKMYWYQQDPGMELHLIHYSYGVNSTEKGDLSSESTVSRIRTEHFPLTLESARPSHTSQYLCAVGRGETQYFGPGTRLLVL.

This sequence joins TRBV20-1 and TRBJ2-7, with 10 bases matching TRBD2. J gave up 1 base and V 7 bases, and 10 bases lay outside the gene matches. The CDR3 has 15 residues. Germline assignment: CDR1 DFQATT and CDR2 SNEGSKA (reference sequence). CDR3 in amino acids: CSVDALAGESYEQYF. CDR3 nucleotide sequence: TGCAGTGTGGATGCCCTAGCGGGAGAATCCTACGAGCAGTACTTC.

This clonotype was observed a few times. V is TRBV28 and J is TRBJ1-5; D is unclear. The V end lost 7 bases, the J end lost 0 bases, and 16 bases lay between the germline ends. Per the germline V gene, CDR1 is MDHEN and CDR2 is SYDVKM. This CDR3 has 16 amino acids. DNA of the CDR3: TGTGCCAGCACCCTGGGAGCAGGTCGTAGCAATCAGCCCCAGCATTTT. This encodes CASTLGAGRSNQPQHF.

This clonotype has a handful of counts. The chain links TRBV29-1 to TRBJ2-1; 8 positions agree with TRBD2. J gave up 3 bases and V 7 bases, and 11 bases lay outside the gene matches. The length of the CDR3 is 15 residues. Germline V gives CDR1 SQVTM, CDR2 ANQGSEA. The CDR3: CSAEGLAGDYNEQFF. Here the CDR3 DNA reads TGCAGCGCAGAAGGCCTAGCGGGCGACTACAATGAGCAGTTCTTC.

A note on this clonotype: The junction shows a germline mismatch at one end, possibly a read error. The genes are TRBV12-3 or TRBV12-4 and TRBJ2-4, with 8 nucleotides matching TRBD2. The CDR3 totals 13 residues. The CDR3 here is CASRLAGSPNTYF. In nucleotides, the CDR3 is TGTGCCAGCAGATTAGCGGGGAGCCCCAATACGTACTTC.

This clonotype was recorded once. This CDR3 reads CAISESRDPGNTIYF. The CDR3 coding sequence is TGTGCCATCAGTGAGTCCCGGGACCCTGGAAACACCATATATTTT. The rearrangement uses TRBV10-3 and TRBJ1-3, with a possible D match to TRBD1 (5 bases). The CDR3 length is 15 residues. The germline CDR1 and CDR2 sequences are ENHRY and SYGVKD. Trimming shortened V by 0 bases and J by 2 bases, and 8 bases separated the two germline ends.

The rearrangement links TRBV4-3 to TRBJ2-7; D not resolved. CDR1 LGHNA and CDR2 YSLEER come from the germline V gene. The CDR3 extends over 16 amino acids. V was clipped by 0 bases and J by 4 bases, with 16 bases between them. The CDR3 bases are TGCGCCAGCAGCCAAGACCCTGTGGCAGGCCGATACGAGCAGTACTTC. Residues: CASSQDPVAGRYEQYF.

V gene TRBV15 combines with J gene TRBJ2-2, with D unclear. The germline V gene encodes CDR1 LNHNV and CDR2 YYDKDF (reference sequence). Trimming took 6 bases from V and 10 from J, leaving 18 bases between them. The CDR3 sequence is 14 residues long. The CDR3 region has the DNA TGTGCCACCAGGCCCGAGAGAGTTTTTGAGGAGCTGTTTTTT. This codes for CATRPERVFEELFF. Supplemented by reference TRBV15 and TRBJ2-2, the full variable domain reads DAMVIQNPRYQVTQFGKPVTLSCSQTLNHNVMYWYQQKSSQAPKLLFHYYDKDFNNEADTPDNFQSRRPNTSFCFLDIRSPGLGDTAMYLCATRPERVFEELFFGEGSRLTVL.

This clonotype showed up just once. The gene calls are TRBV4-2 and TRBJ2-5; 9 bases align to TRBD2. Losses at the gene ends were 0 bases for V and 5 bases for J; bases not matched to a gene: 10. Germline values: CDR1 LGHNA, CDR2 YNFKEQ. This CDR3 region has 17 residues. The CDR3 DNA reads as TGTGCCAGCAGCCAAGATCGCGCCCTAGCGGGGATTGAGACCCAGTACTTC. Translated: CASSQDRALAGIETQYF.

This clonotype showed up many times. The chain has TRBV15 and TRBJ2-5; tentatively, D is TRBD2 (5 bases). V was shortened by 3 bases and J by 4 bases, with 9 bases between the two germline ends. CDR1 and CDR2 from the germline V gene are LNHNV and YYDKDF (reference sequence). This CDR3 spans 13 amino acids. The CDR3 protein is CATSSLAGETQYF. For the CDR3, the DNA is TGTGCCACCAGCAGCCTGGCGGGAGAGACCCAGTACTTC.

The chain links TRBV21-1 to TRBJ1-6; the D call of TRBD1 is as the table states it, not checked on the DNA. TRBV21-1 is noted as a pseudogene. The CDR3 length is 14 residues. The CDR3 protein is CARGRVSYNSPLHF. Written as DNA, the CDR3 is TGTGCCAGGGGGCGTGTCTCCTATAATTCACCCCTCCACTTT.

The chain couples TRBV12-3 or TRBV12-4 to TRBJ2-1; D may match TRBD1 or TRBD2 (6 bases each). The J call may be incorrect, as the DNA end agrees better with TRBJ2-7. The CDR3 extends over 16 amino acids. The CDR3: CASRPSAGHSYNEQYF. CDR3 nucleotide sequence: TGTGCCAGCAGACCTTCCGCGGGACACTCCTACAATGAGCAGTACTTC.

Turning to this clonotype: This could be a read error, since a much larger clone is one nucleotide away. The genes are TRBV13 and TRBJ2-5; maybe TRBD2 (5 bases). Germline CDR1 reads PRHDT; CDR2 reads FYEKMQ (reference sequence). The CDR3 spans 14 residues. The V gene lost 3 bases and the J gene lost 11 bases, with 19 bases spanning the gap. CDR3 DNA sequence: TGTGCCAGCAGCTTCGTTGGCGGAGACTACGATCAGTACTTC. It is translated as CASSFVGGDYDQYF.

Only a few counts were recorded for this clonotype. This sequence joins TRBV29-1 and TRBJ2-7, with 12 bases matching TRBD2. The V and J ends lost 7 bases and 7 bases, in that order; junction bases with no gene match: 5. The CDR3 is made up of 12 amino acids. Germline CDR1 and CDR2: SQVTM and ANQGSEA. CDR3 sequence: CSALAGGYEQYF. For the CDR3, the DNA is TGCAGCGCACTAGCGGGAGGTTATGAGCAGTACTTC.

The gene calls are TRBV5-6 and TRBJ2-5; tentative D call: TRBD1 (6 bases). In germline, CDR1 is SGHDT, CDR2 YYEEEE. Trimming shortened V by 3 bases and J by 11 bases, and 17 bases separated the two germline ends. The CDR3 is 13 residues long. The CDR3 loop reads CASSWGRRNEQYF. The CDR3 DNA sequence: TGTGCCAGCAGCTGGGGGCGTAGAAATGAGCAGTACTTC.

The chain carries TRBV27 and TRBJ2-5; weak D call: TRBD2 (7 bases). CDR3 size: 17 residues. Germline values: CDR1 MNHEY, CDR2 SMNVEV (reference sequence). V lost 1 base to trimming and J lost 1 base, with 16 bases between them. The DNA for the CDR3 is TGTGCCAGCAGTTTATGGGGGACTGGGGGGGCCCAAGAGACCCAGTACTTC. It encodes CASSLWGTGGAQETQYF.

The chain combines TRBV29-1 with TRBJ2-2; D uncertain. The CDR3 sequence is 11 residues long. Germline lookup yields CDR1 SQVTM and CDR2 ANQGSEA. The germline V and J ends were trimmed by 3 bases and 4 bases, with 3 bases remaining between them. This CDR3 reads CSVDSTGELFF. For the CDR3, the DNA is TGCAGCGTTGACAGCACCGGGGAGCTGTTTTTT.

This clonotype was seen only once. The chain is built from TRBV11-2 and TRBJ2-7; 10 bases fit TRBD2. This CDR3 spans 15 amino acids. V trimming: 5 bases; J trimming: 2 bases; junction bases outside the gene matches: 6. Germline assignment: CDR1 SGHAT and CDR2 FQNNGV. CDR3 nucleotide sequence: TGTGCCAGCAGCCATAGCGGGGGGCTAACCTACGAGCAGTACTTC. Amino acid sequence: CASSHSGGLTYEQYF.

The rearrangement links TRBV7-2 to TRBJ1-4; unclear D gene. V lost 6 bases and J 5 bases, leaving 16 bases between the germline ends. Germline loops: CDR1 SGHTA, CDR2 FQGNSA. CDR3 size: 15 residues. The chain's CDR3 is CASSSHRVPNEKLFF. DNA for the CDR3: TGTGCCAGCAGTTCTCACAGAGTACCCAATGAAAAACTGTTTTTT.

There are a few counts of this clonotype. J is TRBJ1-4 and V is TRBV27; tentative D call: TRBD1 (5 bases). This CDR3 is 15 amino acids long. V shed 2 bases and J shed 3 bases, with 10 bases lying between them. Germline V gene sequence: CDR1 MNHEY, CDR2 SMNVEV (reference sequence). CDR3: CASSLGGTANEKLFF. The DNA for the CDR3 is TGTGCCAGCAGTTTAGGCGGGACGGCTAATGAAAAACTGTTTTTT.

This chain connects TRBV5-1 to TRBJ2-1; weak D call: TRBD2 (6 bases). CDR3 length: 14 residues. Germline V gives CDR1 SGHRS, CDR2 YFSETQ. Trimming left V 7 bases short and J 6 bases short, with 17 bases between. Here the CDR3 reads CASDDSLGGNEQFF. CDR3 coding DNA: TGCGCCAGCGATGACAGCTTGGGGGGCAATGAGCAGTTCTTC.

Comments on this clonotype: An end of the junction differs from the germline gene, which may be a read error. This sequence joins TRBV29-1 and TRBJ2-1; 10 bases agree with TRBD2. The germline V gene has CDR1 SQVTM and CDR2 ANQGSEA. The CDR3 contains 14 residues. CDR3 nucleotides: TGCAGCGTTGCTACTAGCGGGAATTACAATAAGCAGTTCTTC. It specifies CSVATSGNYNKQFF.

This chain joins TRBV3-1 and TRBJ2-6; D perhaps matches TRBD1 (6 bases). There are 15 residues in the CDR3. V lost 1 base and J 8 bases, leaving 12 bases between the germline ends. Germline V gene data show CDR1 as LGHDT and CDR2 as YNNKEL (reference sequence). As DNA, the CDR3 is TGTGCCAGCAGCCAAGCCCAGGGGTTTACCAACGTCCTGACTTTC. Translated: CASSQAQGFTNVLTF.

This clonotype was observed a few times. V is TRBV21-1 and J is TRBJ2-5; TRBD1, the table's D call, was not compared with the DNA. TRBV21-1 is noted as a pseudogene. The CDR3 has 17 residues. The CDR3 nucleotides are TGTGCCAGCAGCAAAGCTCCGCGAGGGACAGCCCAAGAGACCCAGTACTTC. Protein: CASSKAPRGTAQETQYF.

This clonotype was seen more than once but under ten times. V usage is TRBV20-1 and J usage is TRBJ2-1; 9 bases map to TRBD2. Germline V CDR1 and CDR2: DFQATT, SNEGSKA (reference sequence). The CDR3 contains 15 residues. The J segment lost 7 bases and the V segment lost 4 bases, leaving 11 bases of the junction unmatched. As DNA, the CDR3 is TGCAGTGCTACCCCTTATAGCGGGGGTTTTAATGAGCAGTTCTTC. This sequence encodes CSATPYSGGFNEQFF.

V and J are TRBV20-1 and TRBJ2-2; TRBD2 agrees at 9 bases. Germline V gene lookup returns CDR1 DFQATT and CDR2 SNEGSKA (reference sequence). After removal of 6 bases from V and 6 bases from J, the junction contained 29 bases not matched to a gene. This CDR3 comprises 21 residues. The CDR3 region is CSAITNPAGGLLWEYAGELFF. The CDR3, as DNA: TGCAGTGCAATAACAAACCCGGCGGGAGGGCTTCTTTGGGAATACGCCGGGGAGCTGTTTTTT.

The gene calls are TRBV28 and TRBJ1-4; D not resolved. The CDR3 loop spans 14 amino acids. The germline CDR1 and CDR2 sequences are MDHEN and SYDVKM. V was pared by 8 bases and J by 5 bases, with 15 bases between. In DNA, the CDR3 is TGTGCCAGCGGCCAACGGGCCCCGAATGAAAAACTGTTTTTT. Its protein is CASGQRAPNEKLFF.

This clonotype showed up just a few times. The chain is built from TRBV29-1 and TRBJ2-4, with D perhaps matching TRBD1 (7 bases). The J call is in doubt because the DNA end fits TRBJ2-7 better. Germline V lookup: CDR1 SQVTM, CDR2 ANQGSEA. The CDR3 consists of 14 residues. The CDR3 is CSVAPIGQEGEQYF. In DNA, the CDR3 is TGCAGCGTTGCACCCATCGGACAGGAGGGCGAGCAGTACTTC.

This chain uses TRBV6-5 with TRBJ2-4; either TRBD1 or TRBD2 may supply D (5 bases each). This CDR3 region has 14 residues. Trimming left V 2 bases short and J 7 bases short, with 12 bases between. The germline V gene encodes CDR1 MNHEY and CDR2 SVGAGI. CDR3 protein: CASSYGRDGNIQYF. CDR3 sequence (DNA): TGTGCCAGCAGTTACGGCAGGGACGGGAACATTCAGTACTTC.